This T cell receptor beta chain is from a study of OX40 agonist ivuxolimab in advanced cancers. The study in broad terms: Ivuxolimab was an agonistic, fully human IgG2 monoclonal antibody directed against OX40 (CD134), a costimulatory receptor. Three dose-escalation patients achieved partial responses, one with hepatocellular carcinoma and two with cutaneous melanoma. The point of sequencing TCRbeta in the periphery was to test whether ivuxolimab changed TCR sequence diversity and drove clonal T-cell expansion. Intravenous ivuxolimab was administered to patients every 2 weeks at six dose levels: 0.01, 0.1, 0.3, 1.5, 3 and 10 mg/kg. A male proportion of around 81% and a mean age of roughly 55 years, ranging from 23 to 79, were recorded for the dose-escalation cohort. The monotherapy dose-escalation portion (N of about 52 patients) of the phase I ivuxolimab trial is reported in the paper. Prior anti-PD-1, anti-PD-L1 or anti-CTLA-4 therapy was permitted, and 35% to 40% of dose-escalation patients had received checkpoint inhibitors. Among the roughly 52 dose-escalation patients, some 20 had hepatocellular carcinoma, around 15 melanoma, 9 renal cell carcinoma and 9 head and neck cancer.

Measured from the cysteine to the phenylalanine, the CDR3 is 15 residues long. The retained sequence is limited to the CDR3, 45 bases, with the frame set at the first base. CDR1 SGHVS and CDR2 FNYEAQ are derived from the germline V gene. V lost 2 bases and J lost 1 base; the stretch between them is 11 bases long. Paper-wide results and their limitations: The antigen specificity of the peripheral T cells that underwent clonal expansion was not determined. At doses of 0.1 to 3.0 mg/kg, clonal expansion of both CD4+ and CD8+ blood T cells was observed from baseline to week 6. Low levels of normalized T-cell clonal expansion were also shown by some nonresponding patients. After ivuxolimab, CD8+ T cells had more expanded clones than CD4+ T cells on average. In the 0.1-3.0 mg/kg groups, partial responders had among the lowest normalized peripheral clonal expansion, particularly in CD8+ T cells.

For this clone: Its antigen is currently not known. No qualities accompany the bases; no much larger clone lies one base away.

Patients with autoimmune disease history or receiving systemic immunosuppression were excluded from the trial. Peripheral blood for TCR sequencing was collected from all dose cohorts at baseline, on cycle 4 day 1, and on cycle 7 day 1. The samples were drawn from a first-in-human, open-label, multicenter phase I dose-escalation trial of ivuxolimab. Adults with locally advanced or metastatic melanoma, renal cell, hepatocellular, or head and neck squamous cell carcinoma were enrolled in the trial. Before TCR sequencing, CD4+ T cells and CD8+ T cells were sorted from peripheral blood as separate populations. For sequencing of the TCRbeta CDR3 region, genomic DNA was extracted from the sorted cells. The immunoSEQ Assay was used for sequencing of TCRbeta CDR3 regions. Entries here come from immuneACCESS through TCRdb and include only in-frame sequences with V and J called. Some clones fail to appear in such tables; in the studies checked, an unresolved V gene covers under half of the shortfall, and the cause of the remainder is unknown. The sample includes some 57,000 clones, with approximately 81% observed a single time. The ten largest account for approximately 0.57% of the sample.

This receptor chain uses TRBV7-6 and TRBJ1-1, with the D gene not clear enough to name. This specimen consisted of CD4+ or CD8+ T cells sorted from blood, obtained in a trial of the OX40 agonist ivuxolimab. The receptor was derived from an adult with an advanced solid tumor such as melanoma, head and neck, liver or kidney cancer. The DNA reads TGTGCCAGCAGCTTATTTCTAGGGCAGAACACTGAAGCTTTCTTT. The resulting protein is CASSLFLGQNTEAFF. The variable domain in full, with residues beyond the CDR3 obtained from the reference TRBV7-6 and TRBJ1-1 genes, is GAGVSQSPRYKVTKRGQDVALRCDPISGHVSLYWYRQALGQGPEFLTYFNYEAQQDKSGLPNDRFSAERPEGSISTLTIQRTEQRDSAMYRCASSLFLGQNTEAFFGQGTRLTVV.